This TCR beta chain was captured by sequencing in a study of T cell responses to AZD1222 COVID-19 vaccine. This clone was recorded once. The target antigen is unknown. Germline V lookup: CDR1 WNHNN, CDR2 SYGVQD (reference sequence). V lost 3 bases to trimming and J lost 6 bases; unmatched junction nucleotides: 12. The length of the CDR3 is 16 residues. TCRdb keeps only in-frame clones here, not all; method: immunoSEQ multiplex PCR. Of roughly 150,000 clones in the sample, less than 95% were seen once. Findings and caveats of the study: The study found vaccine-associated CD4 TCRs spanning spike, dominant at 160-218 and 743-854.

The clonotype originates from an adult who received the AZD1222 COVID-19 vaccine. The specimen comprised peripheral blood, sampled 28 days after the second AZD1222 dose. The V and J genes are TRBV10-1 and TRBJ1-2, with 8 positions matching TRBD1. In DNA, the CDR3 is TGCGCCAGCAGTGACGACCCTGGACAGGGTAGACATGGCTACACCTTC. It yields the protein CASSDDPGQGRHGYTF.